This T cell receptor beta chain was found in a study of breast tumors, draining lymph nodes, adjacent tissues. Breast cancer patients provided tissue from their axillary draining lymph nodes. Many counts were recorded for this clonotype. V was cut by 6 bases and J by 7 bases, with 19 bases left in between. Germline values: CDR1 MNHEY, CDR2 SMNVEV (reference sequence). The CDR3 spans 14 residues. Using its own MiXCR run on the multiplex PCR reads, TCRdb lists one record per CDR3 protein. In the table there are roughly 120,000 distinct CDR3 sequences, about 20% of which are singletons. The sequence derives from a female donor with breast cancer. Some clones in this sample may be carry-over from other donors' samples. The specimen was axillary lymph node tissue. The J gene is TRBJ2-7, the V gene TRBV27; the D gene is possibly TRBD1 (5 bases). The CDR3 nucleotides read TGTGCCAGCAGGGGAATAAGGGGCCTCTTTGAGCAGTACTTC. It encodes CASRGIRGLFEQYF.